This paragraph covers one T cell receptor (beta chain) sequence. Its matching antigen is unknown. The sample comes from a study of CD8+ T cells in alopecia areata. General observations from the study: Scalp sequencing also captures normal skin's resident alphabeta T cells. Scalp lesions, especially in alopecia totalis/universalis, had higher clonality than normal scalp.

Following extraction, RNA underwent reverse transcription to cDNA, which served as the sequencing template. Here immunoSEQ multiplex PCR was the method, and the copy in TCRdb shows in-frame clones only, minus some. The sample carries 23,000 or so clones, 50% to 55% recorded once. Specimens obtained from alopecia areata patients comprised lesional scalp punch biopsies and peripheral blood. The CDR3 is made up of 18 amino acids. Trimming took off 3 bases at V and 3 bases at J, with 21 bases between the two ends. CDR1 is MGHRA and CDR2 is YSYEKL in the germline V gene. Sequenced input: NKG2D-high CD8+ T cells sorted from blood. The chain carries TRBV4-1 and TRBJ2-1; D is possibly TRBD2 (5 bases). This TCR derives from a human donor with alopecia areata. The CDR3 reads CASSQDLTDYAGYNEQFF. The CDR3 nucleotides are TGCGCCAGCAGCCAGGACCTTACCGACTACGCGGGCTACAATGAGCAGTTCTTC.